This is a list of T cell receptor beta chains from one sample in a study of cytomegalovirus exposure and HLA in healthy donors. TCRdb keeps only in-frame clones here, not all; method: immunoSEQ multiplex PCR. Here the sample spans approximately 40,000 clones, 66% being singletons. Source material: PBMCs. The receptors originated from a man in his forties or fifties in good health and CMV-seropositive. Each CDR3 is given with its conserved first and last residue. The order of the fields is D gene, J gene, clone size, V gene, CDR3 protein. A D gene is named only where the DNA matches it firmly. Not all rows give a size; the values are once, few, many and, for expanded clones, a class.

TRBD1 TRBJ2-7 . TRBV7-2 CASSLVGTGGYEQYF
TRBD1 TRBJ1-3 . TRBV30 CAWSRQGASSGNTIYF
. TRBJ1-3 few TRBV5-1 CASSRAGAGGNTIYF
TRBD2 TRBJ2-3 . TRBV5-1 CASSLDLAGGTDTQYF
TRBD1 TRBJ1-2 few TRBV19 CASSESGQANYGYTF
TRBD1 TRBJ2-3 . TRBV2 CASSGGTSGDRVADTQYF
. TRBJ1-1 . TRBV5-6 CASSLETGQNTEAFF
. TRBJ2-5 once TRBV5-4 CASSLYQETQYF
. TRBJ1-1 . TRBV11-3 CASSLQTEAFF
. TRBJ2-3 . TRBV7-9 CASTRTSGADTDTQYF
. TRBJ1-1 . TRBV11-1 CASSFVGMNTEAFF
TRBD1 TRBJ2-7 few TRBV15 CATSRMGQGVGEQYF
. TRBJ2-3 . TRBV12-5 CASGWGGAGADTQYF
TRBD1 TRBJ1-1 . TRBV11-3 CASSSDRGAEAFF
. TRBJ2-2 once TRBV19 CASSIPDTGELFF
TRBD2 TRBJ2-2 few TRBV7-6 CASSFSGGGEADTGELFF
. TRBJ1-2 . TRBV6-5 CASSYSYRGDYGYTF
. TRBJ1-3 . TRBV6-5 CASSDRWQTIYF
TRBD1 TRBJ1-2 . TRBV11-3 CASSSLGQGGGYTF
. TRBJ2-3 . TRBV6-5 CASIPPGTDTQYF
. TRBJ2-5 . TRBV6-1 CASSESWTAGTRETQYF
TRBD1 TRBJ1-2 . TRBV6-1 CASSIPGQGLNGYTF
. TRBJ2-5 . TRBV7-2 CASSSRSGETQYF
. TRBJ1-1 . TRBV2 CASSEPTGTTNTEAFF
TRBD1 TRBJ2-7 . TRBV29-1 CSVNNRGSYEQYF
TRBD1 TRBJ1-2 . TRBV6-1 CASRLGQGGYGYTF
. TRBJ2-2 . TRBV7-8 CASLWGVDTGELFF
TRBD1 TRBJ2-3 . TRBV29-1 CSAHPTGGGTDTQYF
. TRBJ1-1 once TRBV4-1 CASSLLRLSGRGAFF
. TRBJ2-2 few TRBV5-4 CAMRVWNTGELFF
. TRBJ2-2 . TRBV2 CASSERATNTGELFF
. TRBJ2-5 . TRBV14 CASSQAGGQRETQYF
. TRBJ1-6 . TRBV25-1 CASSEMEWSPLHF
. TRBJ1-1 . TRBV4-1 CASSQDQIRGTEAFF
TRBD1 TRBJ1-2 few TRBV5-1 CASSVGQGSGYTF
. TRBJ1-5 few TRBV5-5 CASSLDRGNQPQHF
TRBD1 TRBJ1-1 . TRBV2 CASSERASGTGGANTEAFF
TRBD1 TRBJ2-7 many TRBV6-5 CASSRSGQGYEQYF
. TRBJ1-1 . TRBV6-5 CASSFQTENTEAFF
TRBD2 TRBJ2-3 . TRBV4-3 CASSQDLAGGLSTDTQYF
TRBD2 TRBJ2-7 . TRBV7-8 CASSLGTSGGNYEQYF
. TRBJ2-7 . TRBV7-9 CASTLTGSSYEQYF
TRBD1 TRBJ2-2 . TRBV5-6 CASSLGRQGAGELFF